This entry is about one T cell receptor (beta chain). Its target is not known. This CDR3 is built from 12 residues. Per the germline V gene, CDR1 is LNHDA and CDR2 is SQIVND (reference sequence). Eight reactions per sample, run separately, yielded cDNA. From the 5' RACE reads, TCRdb lists one entry per CDR3 protein and no DNA. In total, the table holds nearly 450,000 distinct CDR3 sequences. An approximately 2.5 ml blood sample was drawn per donor. The entry originates in a study of monozygotic twins with inflammatory bowel disease. The study, taken as a whole, reports: Concordance status among twins (concordant versus discordant) showed no link to repertoire similarity, possibly from limited power. The authors note that differing immunosuppressive treatments may have added variability to patient repertoires.

This TCR derives from a human donor with ulcerative colitis or Crohn's disease, or a healthy co-twin of an affected twin (not recorded which). Sequencing was carried out using blood. This chain links TRBV19 with TRBJ1-1; absent DNA, TCRdb's TRBD1 call cannot be checked. The CDR3 reads CASQGATSEAFF.